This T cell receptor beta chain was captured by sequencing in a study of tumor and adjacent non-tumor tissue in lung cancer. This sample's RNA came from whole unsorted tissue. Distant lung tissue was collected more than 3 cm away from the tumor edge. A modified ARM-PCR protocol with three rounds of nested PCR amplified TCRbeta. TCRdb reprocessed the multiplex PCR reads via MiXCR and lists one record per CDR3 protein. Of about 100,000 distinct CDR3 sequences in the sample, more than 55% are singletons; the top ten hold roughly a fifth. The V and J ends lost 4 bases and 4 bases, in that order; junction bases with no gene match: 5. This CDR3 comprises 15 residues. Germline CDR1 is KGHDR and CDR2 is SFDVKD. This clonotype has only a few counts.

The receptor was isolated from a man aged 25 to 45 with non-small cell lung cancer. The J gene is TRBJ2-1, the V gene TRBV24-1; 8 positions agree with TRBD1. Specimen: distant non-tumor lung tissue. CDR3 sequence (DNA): TGTGCCACCAGTGAAGGCAGGGGGCTTTACAATGAGCAGTTCTTC. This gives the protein CATSEGRGLYNEQFF.